This paragraph covers one TCR beta chain sequence. The sample holds one count of this clone. The specificity of this receptor is unknown. There are no base qualities to consult, and no much larger clone falls within one base. The source of the sample is a study of blood T cell repertoires in COVID-19 (dated by TCRdb to between 2020 and 2021). A note on the overall study: Samples covering the acute and convalescent phases of COVID-19 were provided by collaborators in the United States, Italy and Spain. The prospective study material was composed of cDNA or gDNA derived from T cells, B-cell-depleted T cells, or PBMCs. Subjects who had been exposed to COVID-19, were actively infected with it, or had recovered from it provided the deeply sampled blood TCRbeta repertoires that made up the dataset. The repertoires were made available in a free public database intended to serve as a resource for research on the immune response to SARS-CoV-2. The samples were drawn from the first 160 participants of the ongoing ImmuneRACE study and from 950 to 1,500 subjects provided by 6 global collaborators. Sample metadata almost always included a de-identified subject ID, COVID-19 status, age in years and sex. Where available, HLA class I and class II types were taken from metadata supplied by the sample provider and were not determined by assay-based typing. On the study overall, not on this receptor specifically: The amount of clinical and demographic metadata varied by source and participant and was provided uncurated.

For CDR1 and CDR2, the germline V gene lists MNHEY and SVGAGI. Here V drops 8 bases and J drops 3 bases, and the junction holds 3 bases not matched to any gene. Spanning cysteine to phenylalanine, the CDR3 consists of 13 amino acids. Of all the DNA, just the CDR3 is kept, 39 bases in frame from base 1. Whole blood was collected in K2EDTA tubes by collaborating institutions according to the institutions' own protocols. Collaborator samples were shipped for TCRbeta analysis as frozen whole blood, isolated PBMCs, or DNA extracted from either sample type. The immunoSEQ Assay, a bias-controlled multiplex PCR, was used to amplify TCRbeta CDR3 regions from genomic DNA. As for how the authors treated the data: The number of nucleated cells in each sample was estimated by amplification of reference gene primers within the assay. Sequence reads were collapsed and filtered to measure the absolute abundance of every unique TCRbeta CDR3 rearrangement. For each sample, productive Simpson clonality was calculated by taking the square root of Simpson's diversity index across productive rearrangements. Sourced from immuneACCESS, this table was stored by TCRdb with only in-frame sequences that have V and J called. A share of the clones is absent; for the studies checked, an unresolved V gene accounts for under half, and the remainder has no known explanation. The DNA gave D and trimming, while V, J and clone size come from that table. This sample lists roughly 27,000 clones; 88% were detected once. Clones ranked in the top ten supply approximately 6.2% of the sample.

The chain couples TRBV6-5 to TRBJ2-2, with 7 middle bases fitting TRBD2. This TCR was sampled from a human donor in a cohort sampled during active COVID-19. The specimen was peripheral blood. The CDR3 in this case is CASGGDDTGELFF. The sequence in DNA is TGTGCCAGCGGGGGGGATGACACCGGGGAGCTGTTTTTT.